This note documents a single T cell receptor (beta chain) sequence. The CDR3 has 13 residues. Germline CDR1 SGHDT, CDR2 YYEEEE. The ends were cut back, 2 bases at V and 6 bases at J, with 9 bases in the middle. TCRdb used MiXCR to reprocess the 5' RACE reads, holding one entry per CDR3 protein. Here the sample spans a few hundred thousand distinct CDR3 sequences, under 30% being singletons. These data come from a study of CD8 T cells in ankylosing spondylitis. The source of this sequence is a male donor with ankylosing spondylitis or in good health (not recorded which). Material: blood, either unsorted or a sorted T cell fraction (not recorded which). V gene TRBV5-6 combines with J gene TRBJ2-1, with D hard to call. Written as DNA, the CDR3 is TGTGCCAGCAGCTTAGAGGTTTCCAATGAGCAGTTCTTC. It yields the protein CASSLEVSNEQFF.